These 8 T cell receptor beta chains share one sample of origin, sequenced in a study of cytomegalovirus exposure and HLA in healthy donors. Data came from immunoSEQ multiplex PCR; TCRdb stores just in-frame clones and leaves some out. The table includes approximately 120,000 clones, around 90% detected once. Sequenced material: PBMCs. The receptors were sampled from a woman aged 18-35 years in good health and CMV-seronegative.

This clone has just one count. The rearrangement joins TRBV5-1 to TRBJ2-7, with 7 bases matching TRBD2. Germline assignment: CDR1 SGHRS and CDR2 YFSETQ. This CDR3 has 16 residues. Unmatched junction bases numbered 14, after V lost 4 bases and J lost 4 bases. The CDR3 nucleotides are TGCGCCAGCAGCGGCCGGGCGGGAGAAGTAGTGTACGAGCAGTACTTC. Translating gives CASSGRAGEVVYEQYF.

V and J are TRBV2 and TRBJ1-6, with 7 bases that match TRBD1. Germline values: CDR1 SNHLY, CDR2 FYNNEI. This CDR3 spans 14 amino acids. V dropped 6 bases and J dropped 6; count of bases not matched to a gene: 5. The CDR3 DNA follows: TGTGCCAGCAGGGGCGACAGGGCTAATTCACCCCTCCACTTT. It yields the protein CASRGDRANSPLHF.

The chain links TRBV5-8 to TRBJ2-2, with a possible D match to TRBD1 (5 bases). The germline V gene has CDR1 SGHTS and CDR2 YDEGEE. V shed 0 bases and J shed 6 bases, with 12 bases lying between them. This CDR3 contains 15 residues. CDR3 DNA sequence: TGTGCCAGCAGCTTGGGGACACGTCCTGCCGGGGAGCTGTTTTTT. Amino acid sequence: CASSLGTRPAGELFF.

V and J are TRBV4-1 and TRBJ2-7, with D unclear. The CDR3 runs 13 residues. Germline CDR1 and CDR2: MGHRA and YSYEKL. Trimming cost V 1 base and J 3 bases, with 7 bases left between them. The CDR3 DNA follows: TGCGCCAGCAGCCAAGTGGGCTTCTACGAGCAGTACTTC. Protein: CASSQVGFYEQYF.

The chain joins TRBV5-1 to TRBJ2-7; 10 bases line up with TRBD1. Trimming cost V 4 bases and J 2 bases; bases outside gene matches: 6. This CDR3 is 15 amino acids long. Germline V lookup: CDR1 SGHRS, CDR2 YFSETQ. CDR3 DNA: TGCGCCAGCAGCGGAGGAGGACAGGGGGCCTACGAGCAGTACTTC. As protein: CASSGGGQGAYEQYF.

This clone appeared once. The gene calls are TRBV21-1 and TRBJ1-4. TRBV21-1 is a pseudogene locus. This CDR3 comprises 19 residues. The CDR3 sequence: CASSNLCGLPLVGNEKLFF. The CDR3 coding sequence is TGTGCCAGCAGCAACCTATGTGGACTTCCTTTGGTGGGCAATGAAAAACTGTTTTTT.

V is TRBV6-7 and J is TRBJ2-5; D might be TRBD2 (6 bases). TRBV6-7 is an open reading frame, and its role is uncertain. The CDR3 runs 14 residues. The V end was cut by 0 bases, the J end by 5 bases, with 10 bases between. CDR3 residues: CASSYSPGRETQYF. The CDR3 coding sequence is TGTGCCAGCAGTTACTCGCCAGGGAGGGAGACCCAGTACTTC.

The rearrangement joins TRBV2 to TRBJ1-1, with D perhaps TRBD1 (6 bases). The germline V and J ends were trimmed by 3 bases and 5 bases, with 13 bases remaining between them. Germline V gene sequence: CDR1 SNHLY, CDR2 FYNNEI. The length of the CDR3 is 14 residues. CDR3 protein: CASSDKAGDTEAFF. The CDR3 bases are TGTGCCAGCAGTGATAAAGCAGGGGATACTGAAGCTTTCTTT.